This T cell receptor (beta chain) was retrieved from a study of chemoradiotherapy in HPV16-positive cancers. Across the whole study: Functional T-cell assays on two HPV16-positive patients' cells defined candidate HPV-specific clones and common TCR motifs.

The table came from immunoSEQ multiplex PCR; TCRdb's copy has only in-frame clones and leaves some out. The sample lists 3,000 to 4,000 clones; about 78% were seen once. V was trimmed by 6 bases and J by 2 bases, leaving 7 bases between them. The length of the CDR3 is 12 residues. Germline V gives CDR1 MNHEY, CDR2 SMNVEV (reference sequence). The chain combines TRBV27 with TRBJ2-5; D is uncertain. Specimen: tumor tissue, collected from a patient who underwent chemoradiotherapy. The sequence was collected from a human donor with HPV-associated anogenital cancer. CDR3 region: CASRARQETQYF. DNA of the CDR3: TGTGCCAGCAGGGCCCGACAAGAGACCCAGTACTTC.